This T cell receptor beta chain was documented in a study of cytomegalovirus exposure and HLA in healthy donors. V was pared by 6 bases and J by 0 bases, with 11 bases between. Per the germline V gene, CDR1 is MNHEY and CDR2 is SVGAGI. This CDR3 is built from 14 residues. This clone was counted between two and nine times. The PCR ran on 60 Vbeta and 13 Jbeta primers. The method was immunoSEQ multiplex PCR; TCRdb's version includes in-frame clones alone and lacks a portion of them. The sample comprises about 200,000 clones, approximately 85% of which are singletons, and less than 3.5% rests with the top ten.

The origin of this receptor is a woman aged 40 to 50 in good health and CMV-seronegative. What was sequenced was PBMCs. This sequence joins TRBV6-5 and TRBJ1-1, with D unresolved. Written as DNA, the CDR3 is TGTGCCAGCAGCCGATCCACACTGAACACTGAAGCTTTCTTT. Its translation: CASSRSTLNTEAFF.